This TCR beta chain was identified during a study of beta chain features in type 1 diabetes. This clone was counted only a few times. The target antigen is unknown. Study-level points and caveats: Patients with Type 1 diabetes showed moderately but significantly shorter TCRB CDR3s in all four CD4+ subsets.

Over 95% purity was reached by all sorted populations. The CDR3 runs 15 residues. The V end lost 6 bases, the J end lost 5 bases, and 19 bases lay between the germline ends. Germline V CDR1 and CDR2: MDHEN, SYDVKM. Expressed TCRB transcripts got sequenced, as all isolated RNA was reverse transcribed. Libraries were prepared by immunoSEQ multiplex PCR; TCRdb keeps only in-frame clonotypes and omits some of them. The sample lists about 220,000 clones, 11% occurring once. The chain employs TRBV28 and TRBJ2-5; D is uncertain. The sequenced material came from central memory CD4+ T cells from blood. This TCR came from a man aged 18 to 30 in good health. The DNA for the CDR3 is TGTGCCAGCAGGTGGGGTCGCAACATTTTCGAGACCCAGTACTTC. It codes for CASRWGRNIFETQYF.